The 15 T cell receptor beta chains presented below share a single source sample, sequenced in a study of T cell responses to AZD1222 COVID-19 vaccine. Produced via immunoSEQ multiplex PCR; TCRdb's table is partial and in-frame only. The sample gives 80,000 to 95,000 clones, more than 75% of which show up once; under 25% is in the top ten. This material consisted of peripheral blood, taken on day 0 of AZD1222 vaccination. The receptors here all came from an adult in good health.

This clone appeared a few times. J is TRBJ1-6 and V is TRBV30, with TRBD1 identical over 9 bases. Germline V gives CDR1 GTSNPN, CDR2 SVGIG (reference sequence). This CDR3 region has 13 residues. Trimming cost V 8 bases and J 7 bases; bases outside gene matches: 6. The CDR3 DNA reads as TGTGCCCGCCGGGACAGGGCAAATTCACCCCTCCACTTT. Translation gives CARRDRANSPLHF.

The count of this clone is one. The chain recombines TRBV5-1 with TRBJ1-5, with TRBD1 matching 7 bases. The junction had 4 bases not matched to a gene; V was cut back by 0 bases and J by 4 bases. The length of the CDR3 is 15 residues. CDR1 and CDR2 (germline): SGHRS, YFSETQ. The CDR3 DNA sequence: TGCGCCAGCAGCTTGGGGGACAGCCCAAATCAGCCCCAGCATTTT. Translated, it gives CASSLGDSPNQPQHF.

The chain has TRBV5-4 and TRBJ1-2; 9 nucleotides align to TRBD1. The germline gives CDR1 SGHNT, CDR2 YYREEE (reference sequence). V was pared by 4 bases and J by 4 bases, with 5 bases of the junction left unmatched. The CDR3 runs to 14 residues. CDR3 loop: CASSPRDRAYGYTF. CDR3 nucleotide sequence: TGTGCCAGCAGCCCCCGGGACAGGGCCTATGGCTACACCTTC. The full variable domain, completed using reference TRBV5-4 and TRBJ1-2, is ETGVTQSPTHLIKTRGQQVTLRCSSQSGHNTVSWYQQALGQGPQFIFQYYREEENGRGNFPPRFSGLQFPNYSSELNVNALELDDSALYLCASSPRDRAYGYTFGSGTRLTVV.

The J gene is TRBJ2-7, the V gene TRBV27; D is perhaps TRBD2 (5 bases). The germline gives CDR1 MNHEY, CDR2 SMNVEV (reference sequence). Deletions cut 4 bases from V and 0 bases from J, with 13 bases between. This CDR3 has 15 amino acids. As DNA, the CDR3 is TGTGCCAGCAGTTCAACCTTGAGGGTCTCCTACGAGCAGTACTTC. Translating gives CASSSTLRVSYEQYF.

The CDR3 DNA is TGCGCCAGCAGCTTGATGACTAGCGGGGCGAATGAGCAGTTCTTC. This translates into CASSLMTSGANEQFF. The chain couples TRBV5-1 to TRBJ2-1, with 11 bases aligning to TRBD2. Germline V gene lookup returns CDR1 SGHRS and CDR2 YFSETQ. The V and J ends lost 1 base and 7 bases, in that order; junction bases with no gene match: 4. This CDR3 has 15 amino acids.

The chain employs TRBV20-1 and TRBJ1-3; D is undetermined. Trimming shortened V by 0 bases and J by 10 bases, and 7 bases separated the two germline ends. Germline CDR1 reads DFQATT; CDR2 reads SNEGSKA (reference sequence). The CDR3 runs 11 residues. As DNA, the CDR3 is TGCAGTGCTAGAGATGTTGGAACCATATATTTT. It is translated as CSARDVGTIYF.

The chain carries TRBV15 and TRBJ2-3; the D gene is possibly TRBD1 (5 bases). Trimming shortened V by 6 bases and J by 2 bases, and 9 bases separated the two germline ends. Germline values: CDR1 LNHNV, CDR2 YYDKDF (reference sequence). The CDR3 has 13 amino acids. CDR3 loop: CATRQEITDTQYF. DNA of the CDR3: TGTGCCACCAGACAGGAAATCACAGATACGCAGTATTTT.

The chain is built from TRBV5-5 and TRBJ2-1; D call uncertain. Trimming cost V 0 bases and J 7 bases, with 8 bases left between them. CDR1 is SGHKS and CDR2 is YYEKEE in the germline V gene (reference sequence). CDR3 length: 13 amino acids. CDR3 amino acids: CASSLASRNEQFF. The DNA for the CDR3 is TGTGCCAGCAGCTTGGCCAGCAGGAATGAGCAGTTCTTC.

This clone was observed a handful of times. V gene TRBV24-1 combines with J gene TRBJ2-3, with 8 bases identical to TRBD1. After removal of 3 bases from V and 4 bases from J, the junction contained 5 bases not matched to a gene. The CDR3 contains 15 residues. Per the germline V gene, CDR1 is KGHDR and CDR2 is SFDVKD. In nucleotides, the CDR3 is TGTGCCACCAGTGATCCGGGGACAGGCGCAGATACGCAGTATTTT. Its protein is CATSDPGTGADTQYF.

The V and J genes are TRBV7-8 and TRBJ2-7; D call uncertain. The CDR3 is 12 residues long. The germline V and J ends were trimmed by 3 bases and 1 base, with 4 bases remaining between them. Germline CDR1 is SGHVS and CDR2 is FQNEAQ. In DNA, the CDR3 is TGTGCCAGCAGCTTCAGTTCCTACGAGCAGTACTTC. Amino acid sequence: CASSFSSYEQYF.

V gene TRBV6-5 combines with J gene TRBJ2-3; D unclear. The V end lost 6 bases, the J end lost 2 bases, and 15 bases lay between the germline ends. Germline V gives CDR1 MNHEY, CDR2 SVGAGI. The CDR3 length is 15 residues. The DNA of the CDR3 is TGTGCCAGCAGAGGTGCGGCAGGAGACACAGATACGCAGTATTTT. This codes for CASRGAAGDTDTQYF.

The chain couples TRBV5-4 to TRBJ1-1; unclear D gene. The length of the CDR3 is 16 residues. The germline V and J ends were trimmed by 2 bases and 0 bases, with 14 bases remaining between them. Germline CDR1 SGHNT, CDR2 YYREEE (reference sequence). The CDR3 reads CASSLPAGPMNTEAFF. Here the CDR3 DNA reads TGTGCCAGCAGCTTACCGGCAGGTCCGATGAACACTGAAGCTTTCTTT.

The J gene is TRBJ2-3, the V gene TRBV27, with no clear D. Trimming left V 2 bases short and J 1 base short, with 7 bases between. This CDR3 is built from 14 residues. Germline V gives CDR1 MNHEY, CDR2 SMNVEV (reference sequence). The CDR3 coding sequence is TGTGCCAGCAGTTTAACCCGTGGCACAGATACGCAGTATTTT. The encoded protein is CASSLTRGTDTQYF.

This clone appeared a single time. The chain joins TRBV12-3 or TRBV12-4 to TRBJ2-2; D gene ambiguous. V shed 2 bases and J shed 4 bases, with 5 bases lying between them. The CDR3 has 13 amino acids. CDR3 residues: CASSLWGTGELFF. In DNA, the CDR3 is TGTGCCAGCAGTTTATGGGGCACCGGGGAGCTGTTTTTT.

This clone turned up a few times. CDR3 in amino acids: CASSEEIGNTIYF. CDR3 DNA sequence: TGTGCCAGCAGTGAAGAGATAGGGAACACCATATATTTT. The J gene is TRBJ1-3, the V gene TRBV6-4; D ambiguous. This CDR3 has 13 amino acids. V lost 3 bases to trimming and J lost 7 bases, with 10 bases between them. Germline loops: CDR1 MRHNA, CDR2 SNTAGT.